This T cell receptor beta chain emerged from a study of CD8 T cells in Susac syndrome. Roughly 0.5 to 1 ug RNA was reverse transcribed with random hexamers. TCRdb passed the immunoSEQ multiplex PCR reads through MiXCR, listing each CDR3 protein once. The sample records some 150,000 distinct CDR3 sequences, just under 97% being singletons. Unmatched junction bases numbered 10, after V lost 5 bases and J lost 4 bases. Germline CDR1 and CDR2: DFQATT and SNEGSKA (reference sequence). The CDR3 spans 14 residues. From blood CD8+ and CD4+ T cells, TCR beta sequences were generated. Sequencing used CD8+ T cells from PBMCs. This TCR came from a human donor with multiple sclerosis. The V call is TRBV20-1, the J call TRBJ2-5; 7 bases line up with TRBD1. Here the CDR3 reads CSAGIQGRGETQYF. The CDR3 DNA reads as TGCAGTGCTGGGATACAGGGGAGAGGAGAGACCCAGTACTTC.